This T cell receptor beta chain stems from a study of blood T cells in healthy people across ages. Broader study findings: Both higher diversity and more naive CD4+ cells marked long-lived donors when set against aged donors.

Then a second PCR, running about 7 to 11 cycles, was carried out with a sample-barcoded 5' primer and a J-beta primer mix. Each CDR3 protein gets one entry after TCRdb re-called the 5' RACE reads with MiXCR. The top ten clones hold 7% to 9% of a sample with about 1.5 million distinct CDR3 sequences, 42% of them seen once. For this clonotype: The antigen is undetermined. This could be a read error, since a much larger clone is one nucleotide away.

Germline CDR1 and CDR2: SQVTM and ANQGSEA. The CDR3 sequence is 12 residues long. V lost 7 bases to trimming and J lost 7 bases, with 17 bases between them. The chain is built from TRBV29-1 and TRBJ2-7; possible D gene TRBD1, 5 bases. The origin of this receptor is a woman in her late teens or twenties in good health. The sequencing sample was made of blood. CDR3 nucleotide sequence: TGCAGCGGGACCCCCCCAGGGAATGAGCAGTACTTC. This gives the protein CSGTPPGNEQYF.